This T cell receptor beta chain was documented in a study of cytomegalovirus exposure and HLA in healthy donors. Study-wide background: Among around 200 million T cells, an earlier analysis found approximately 110 million unique TCR beta sequences.

Trimming removed 5 bases from V and 5 bases from J, with 15 bases in between. CDR3 length: 14 residues. Germline CDR1 SGHTA, CDR2 FQGNSA. Each of the donors was a healthy bone marrow donor. On this clone itself: What it binds is not known.

Study-level results: Both high specificity and high sensitivity reportedly marked the classifier's diagnosis of cytomegalovirus status.

Primers included in the PCR were 60 Vbeta and 13 Jbeta primers. The table came from immunoSEQ multiplex PCR; TCRdb's copy has only in-frame clones and leaves some out. This sample yields under 200,000 clones, of which approximately 74% are seen a single time; about 2.7% belongs to the top ten. The J gene is TRBJ2-5, the V gene TRBV7-2; a weak D match, TRBD1 (6 bases). The TCR comes from a woman aged 30 to 39 in good health and CMV-seronegative. Sequencing was carried out using PBMCs. CDR3 nucleotides: TGTGCCAGCAGCATACTACAGGGTTGGGAGACCCAGTACTTC. Translation: CASSILQGWETQYF.